Listed below are T cell receptor beta chains from one sample, sequenced in a study of cytotoxic CD8 clonotypes in ibrutinib-treated CLL. Repertoires were generated with immunoSEQ multiplex PCR, while TCRdb's copy carries only in-frame clones and drops some. The sample lists more than 300,000 clones, about 80% occurring once. The specimen comprised PBMCs, sampled before ibrutinib treatment. The receptors were sampled from a human donor with chronic lymphocytic leukemia. CDR3s include the opening cysteine and the closing phenylalanine or tryptophan. A D gene is named only where the DNA matches it firmly. Clone size appears in some rows only: once, few, many, or a class for an expanded clone.

TRBV28	NA	TRBJ2-7	TRBD1	CASSLTGAAYEQYF	TGTGCCAGCAGTTTAACAGGGGCTGCCTACGAGCAGTACTTC
TRBV6-1	once	TRBJ1-5	NA	CASSEALVSQPQHF	TGTGCCAGCAGTGAAGCGCTGGTGAGTCAGCCCCAGCATTTT
TRBV7-3	NA	TRBJ2-1	TRBD2	CASSSGLAGDEQFF	TGTGCCAGCAGCTCCGGACTAGCGGGCGACGAGCAGTTCTTC
TRBV5-1	NA	TRBJ1-1	NA	CASSWKVMNTEAFF	TGCGCCAGCAGCTGGAAAGTAATGAACACTGAAGCTTTCTTT
TRBV29-1	NA	TRBJ2-7	TRBD2	CSVGGVSGSTYEQYF	TGCAGCGTTGGGGGCGTTAGCGGGAGTACGTACGAGCAGTACTTC
TRBV27	NA	TRBJ2-1	NA	CASSSLLRTPIHEQFF	TGTGCCAGCAGTTCCCTTTTACGGACCCCTATACATGAGCAGTTCTTC
TRBV7-8	NA	TRBJ2-2	TRBD2	CASSTSAAGGVGELFF	TGTGCCAGCAGCACCAGTGCTGCGGGAGGGGTCGGGGAGCTGTTTTTT
TRBV10-1	NA	TRBJ2-2	NA	CASSEIWQGTTGELFF	TGCGCCAGCAGTGAGATTTGGCAGGGGACCACCGGGGAGCTGTTTTTT
TRBV2	NA	TRBJ2-3	NA	CASRTRSDTQYF	TGTGCCAGCAGAACAAGGTCAGATACGCAGTATTTT
TRBV9	NA	TRBJ2-1	TRBD2	CASSVGQRELSEQFF	TGTGCCAGCAGCGTAGGACAGCGGGAGTTGAGTGAGCAGTTCTTC
TRBV28	NA	TRBJ2-1	NA	CASRRLVGYREQFF	TGTGCCAGCAGAAGACTAGTGGGTTATAGGGAGCAGTTCTTC
TRBV4-3	few	TRBJ2-3	NA	CASSPGSNTDTQYF	TGCGCCAGCAGCCCGGGCAGTAATACAGATACGCAGTATTTT
TRBV14	NA	TRBJ2-7	NA	CASSQVGLVRRAEQYF	TGTGCCAGCAGCCAAGTCGGTTTGGTGCGGCGGGCCGAGCAGTACTTC
TRBV5-4	NA	TRBJ2-7	NA	CASSLGPIYEQYF	TGTGCCAGCAGCCTGGGACCGATTTACGAGCAGTACTTC
TRBV9	NA	TRBJ2-5	TRBD1	CASSGQGQGARETQYF	TGTGCCAGCAGCGGCCAGGGACAGGGGGCGCGAGAGACCCAGTACTTC
TRBV6-5	NA	TRBJ2-7	TRBD2	CASSRPGLASGEQYF	TGTGCCAGCAGTCGCCCGGGACTAGCTAGTGGCGAGCAGTACTTC
TRBV9	NA	TRBJ1-2	NA	CASSGTGIYGYTF	TGTGCCAGCAGCGGTACAGGAATCTATGGCTACACCTTC
TRBV4-1	NA	TRBJ1-1	NA	CASSHTGSGTEAFF	TGCGCCAGCAGCCATACAGGATCAGGGACTGAAGCTTTCTTT
TRBV25-1	NA	TRBJ2-7	NA	CASSGPPGGYEQYF	TGTGCCAGCAGTGGACCCCCAGGAGGCTACGAGCAGTACTTC
TRBV9	NA	TRBJ1-1	NA	CASSGTGTSGTEAFF	TGTGCCAGCAGCGGAACCGGGACCTCGGGCACTGAAGCTTTCTTT
TRBV19	NA	TRBJ1-5	NA	CASRTDLAQPQHF	TGTGCCAGTAGGACAGATTTAGCTCAGCCCCAGCATTTT
TRBV12-2	NA	TRBJ2-7	NA	CASRLGGQLSYEQYF	TGTGCAAGTCGCTTAGGCGGACAGCTCTCCTACGAGCAGTACTTC
TRBV5-6	NA	TRBJ2-1	TRBD2	CASSYRLAGVLYNEQFF	TGTGCCAGCAGCTACCGACTAGCGGGAGTTCTATACAATGAGCAGTTCTTC
TRBV7-2	once	TRBJ1-1	TRBD1	CASSPRTGNPTEAFF	TGTGCCAGCAGCCCCCGGACAGGTAATCCGACTGAAGCTTTCTTT
TRBV4-2	NA	TRBJ2-7	TRBD2	CASSQAASGTYEQYF	TGTGCCAGCAGCCAAGCGGCTAGCGGGACCTACGAGCAGTACTTC
TRBV15	NA	TRBJ1-3	NA	CATSRDRDRGTIYF	TGTGCCACCAGCAGAGACAGGGACCGTGGCACCATATATTTT
TRBV18	NA	TRBJ2-4	NA	CASSPRAASQIAKNIQYF	TGTGCCAGCTCACCTCGAGCAGCTTCCCAAATAGCCAAAAACATTCAGTACTTC
TRBV18	NA	TRBJ2-5	TRBD1	CASSRTGSQETQYF	TGTGCCAGCTCACGGACAGGGTCCCAAGAGACCCAGTACTTC
TRBV2	NA	TRBJ2-4	NA	CASTPGLAKNIQYF	TGTGCCAGCACCCCGGGACTAGCCAAAAACATTCAGTACTTC
TRBV27	NA	TRBJ2-5	NA	CASSLSSWETQYF	TGTGCCAGCAGTTTATCTTCTTGGGAGACCCAGTACTTC
TRBV30	NA	TRBJ1-4	NA	CAWSSAGDRPNEKLFF	TGTGCCTGGAGTTCAGCGGGAGACAGGCCTAATGAAAAACTGTTTTTT
TRBV15	NA	TRBJ2-7	NA	CATSPTGWDTRYEQYF	TGTGCCACCAGCCCCACCGGATGGGACACGAGATACGAGCAGTACTTC
TRBV12-2	NA	TRBJ1-5	NA	CASRLAVWRSNQPQHF	TGTGCAAGTCGCTTAGCGGTTTGGAGGAGCAATCAGCCCCAGCATTTT
TRBV6-6	NA	TRBJ2-2	NA	CASNGNTGELFF	TGTGCCAGCAACGGGAACACCGGGGAGCTGTTTTTT
TRBV11-3	once	TRBJ2-3	TRBD2	CASSLEAGGLDTQYF	TGTGCCAGCAGCTTAGAAGCGGGAGGGTTAGATACGCAGTATTTT
TRBV30	NA	TRBJ2-2	TRBD2	CAWSVGAGVSGELFF	TGTGCCTGGAGTGTAGGAGCGGGAGTTTCCGGGGAGCTGTTTTTT
TRBV19	NA	TRBJ1-2	TRBD1	CASSDIVTGVYGYTF	TGTGCCAGTAGCGATATTGTTACAGGGGTCTATGGCTACACCTTC
TRBV7-2	NA	TRBJ2-5	NA	CASSLAHYETQYF	TGTGCCAGCAGCTTAGCGCATTATGAGACCCAGTACTTC
TRBV5-1	once	TRBJ1-4	NA	CASSLEGATNEKLFF	TGCGCCAGCAGCTTGGAGGGCGCAACTAATGAAAAACTGTTTTTT
TRBV7-6	NA	TRBJ2-7	NA	CASSSSGPYEQYF	TGTGCCAGCAGCTCCAGTGGACCCTACGAGCAGTACTTC
TRBV4-2	NA	TRBJ2-5	TRBD2	CASSQGSGEGLGETQYF	TGTGCCAGCAGCCAAGGTAGCGGGGAGGGGCTGGGAGAGACCCAGTACTTC
TRBV5-1	once	TRBJ2-2	TRBD1	CASSLMPRGTGNTGELFF	TGCGCCAGCAGCTTGATGCCCCGAGGGACAGGCAACACCGGGGAGCTGTTTTTT